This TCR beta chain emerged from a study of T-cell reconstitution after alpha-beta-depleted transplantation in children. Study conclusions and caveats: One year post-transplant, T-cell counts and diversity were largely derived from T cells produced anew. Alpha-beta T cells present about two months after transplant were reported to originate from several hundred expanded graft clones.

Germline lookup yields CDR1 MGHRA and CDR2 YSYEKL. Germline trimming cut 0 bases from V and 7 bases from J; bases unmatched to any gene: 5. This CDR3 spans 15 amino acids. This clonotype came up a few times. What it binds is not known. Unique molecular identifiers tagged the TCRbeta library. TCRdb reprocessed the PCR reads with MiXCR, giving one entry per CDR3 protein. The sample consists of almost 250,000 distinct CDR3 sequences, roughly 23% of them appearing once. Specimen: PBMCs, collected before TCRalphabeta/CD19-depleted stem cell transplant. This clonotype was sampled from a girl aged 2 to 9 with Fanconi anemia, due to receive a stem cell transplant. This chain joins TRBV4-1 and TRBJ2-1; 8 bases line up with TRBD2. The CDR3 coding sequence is TGCGCCAGCAGCCAAGATAGCGGGACGGGGAATGAGCAGTTCTTC. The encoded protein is CASSQDSGTGNEQFF.